This T cell receptor beta chain was observed in a study of Graves' ophthalmopathy and Graves' hyperthyroidism (dated by TCRdb to the late 2010s). About the study as a whole: Peripheral blood samples were taken at the time of initial diagnosis, before any treatment was given. The study used signatures of the TCR beta repertoire to tell Graves' ophthalmopathy apart from Graves' hyperthyroidism and to predict which patients would progress to ophthalmopathy. In total, some 130 blood samples were TCR-sequenced: approximately 42 ophthalmopathy, 75 hyperthyroidism and about 17 hyperthyroidism-to-ophthalmopathy patients. To explore V-J signatures that separate ophthalmopathy from hyperthyroidism, a discovery set of about a hundred patients was enrolled, consisting of about 45 with ophthalmopathy and roughly 60 with stable hyperthyroidism. For independent validation, a separate cohort was made up of around 18 hyperthyroidism patients plus 17 patients who later progressed from hyperthyroidism to ophthalmopathy. T-cell repertoires of thyroid tissue and blood were compared in more than five hyperthyroidism patients. After sampling, hyperthyroidism patients received methimazole starting at 30 mg daily, and ophthalmopathy patients received high-dose intravenous methylprednisolone. The 100 discovery patients were divided at random into training and test sets in a 7:3 ratio. Summary of the overall study and its limitations: In validation, the model predicted ophthalmopathy progression with about 70% sensitivity and about 77% specificity; approximately 12 predicted patients were CT-confirmed with GO in a median of approximately 6.5 months. Sample size was not predetermined statistically, and investigators were not blinded to group allocation. The 13-signature model separated ophthalmopathy from stable hyperthyroidism with approximately 85% sensitivity and approximately 83% specificity in cross-validation, and 80%/75% in the test set. Most expanded thyroid clonotypes with a frequency above 0.001 also appeared in blood, which suggests that blood repertoires may reflect the immune response in the thyroid.

Stable hyperthyroidism was defined as no progression to ophthalmopathy within 18 months of follow-up. Hyperthyroidism patients were newly diagnosed, with disease duration under 2 months, and aged 18 to 65 years. Patients were excluded if they had other autoimmune diseases, uncontrolled infections, pregnancy or lactation. Diagnosis relied on clinical symptoms, serum thyroxine, TRAb, thyroid ultrasound and orbital computed tomography. Ficoll-Paque density gradient centrifugation was used to isolate PBMCs from around 10 ml of fresh peripheral blood. Trizol reagent was used to extract the total RNA, and its quality was then checked on an Agilent 2100 Bioanalyzer. TCR beta CDR3 regions were amplified from RNA transcripts for repertoire sequencing. The first round of RT-PCR was done with HTBI primers and the Qiagen OneStep RT-PCR kit, and was followed by a second round of multiplex PCR, then size selection and purification. Libraries were sequenced paired-end with 100 bp reads on an Illumina HiSeq2000. Under the source paper's analysis protocol: SOAPnuke was used for read processing, and reads with adapters, uncalled bases, a mean Phred below 15, or no exact constant-primer or identifier match were discarded. High-quality paired reads were merged with COPE v1.2.5. Each unique nucleotide sequence was defined as a clonotype, and clonotypes were aligned to IMGT TRB V, D and J references with MiTCR v1.1. Only V-J combinations with frequency above 0.0001 were analysed, covering 99.2% of repertoires. A TCR clonal expansion and chaos score per V-J combination was defined as the ratio of F50 clonal expansion to chaos observed in the TCRdist matrix. Welch's t-statistics and random forest were used to narrow the features down to about a dozen V-J combinations, which were then fed into a naive Bayes classifier. Thyroid-blood repertoire similarity was quantified with the Morisita-Horn index. The raw public data were reprocessed by TCRdb itself: fastp quality trimming at Q25, MiXCR clonotype calling, in-frame beta chains only. Identical CDR3 protein sequences are pooled into one entry, listed with their most common genes and DNA. The V and J calls were determined by TCRdb, not by the authors. The sample contains 400,000 to 450,000 distinct CDR3 sequences, 20% to 25% of them found a single time. Approximately 3% of the sample belongs to the ten largest clones.

This clonotype was counted at least ten times. Its antigen is still unknown. The input lacks base qualities; no much larger clone sits a single base away. The clonotype comes from a woman between 18 and 29 years old with stable Graves' hyperthyroidism. Donor details come from another sample of the same person, matched by shared clones. The sample consisted of peripheral blood.

The encoded CDR3 is CASRTGQGNTIYF. Read as DNA, the sequence is TGTGCCAGCAGGACAGGGCAAGGAAACACCATATATTTT. This receptor chain uses TRBV12-3 or TRBV12-4 and TRBJ1-3; 7 central nucleotides agree with TRBD1. Taken from cysteine to phenylalanine, the CDR3 has 13 residues. Only CDR3 DNA is held: 39 bases, read in frame from base 1. Trimming removed 6 bases from V and 4 bases from J; the gene matches leave 3 bases unexplained.